This is a list of T cell receptor beta chains from one sample in a study of response to subunit inactivated influenza vaccine. MiXCR, applied by TCRdb to the RT-PCR reads, yields one record per CDR3 protein. Of hundreds of thousands of distinct CDR3 sequences listed, 14% are singletons. The specimen comprised PBMCs from blood, sampled 14 days before vaccination. These receptors came from a man over 45 who received an inactivated influenza vaccine. CDR3s include the opening cysteine and the closing phenylalanine or tryptophan. Each record gives: D gene, V gene, clone size, J gene, CDR3 DNA, CDR3 protein. D genes are given only for firm matches. The size field is filled for only some rows; it gives once, few, many or a size class.

d_call: NA; v_call: TRBV12-3/TRBV12-4; clone_size: few; j_call: TRBJ2-1; cdr3_nt: TGTGCCAGCAGTTTTCAAGGGGGATTCAATGAGCAGTTCTTC; cdr3_aa: CASSFQGGFNEQFF
d_call: NA; v_call: TRBV20-1; clone_size: few; j_call: TRBJ2-5; cdr3_nt: TGCAGTGCTAGAGTTCTCGGTACAGATGAGACCCAGTACTTC; cdr3_aa: CSARVLGTDETQYF
d_call: TRBD1; v_call: TRBV24-1; clone_size: NA; j_call: TRBJ1-5; cdr3_nt: TGTGCCACCAGTGACACCCGGGACAGGGGGCGTGGGCAGCCCCAGCATTTT; cdr3_aa: CATSDTRDRGRGQPQHF
d_call: NA; v_call: TRBV20-1; clone_size: few; j_call: TRBJ2-7; cdr3_nt: TGCAGTGCTAGAGATTGGGAGGACGAGCAGTACTTC; cdr3_aa: CSARDWEDEQYF
d_call: TRBD2; v_call: TRBV7-9; clone_size: NA; j_call: TRBJ2-7; cdr3_nt: TGTGCCAGCAGCTTACTAGCGGGAGTCGCCTACGAGCAGTACTTC; cdr3_aa: CASSLLAGVAYEQYF
d_call: TRBD2; v_call: TRBV2; clone_size: NA; j_call: TRBJ2-1; cdr3_nt: TGTGCCAGCAGAGGGAGGACTAGCGGATACAATGAGCAGTTCTTC; cdr3_aa: CASRGRTSGYNEQFF
d_call: TRBD1; v_call: TRBV3-1; clone_size: NA; j_call: TRBJ2-3; cdr3_nt: TGTGCCAGCAGCCAAGATATTGTCCAAGGGGGCCACACAGATACGCAGTATTTT; cdr3_aa: CASSQDIVQGGHTDTQYF
d_call: NA; v_call: TRBV7-2; clone_size: few; j_call: TRBJ2-1; cdr3_nt: TGTGCCAGCAGCTCGCCGGTCCCACCCCGGGATGAGCAGTTCTTC; cdr3_aa: CASSSPVPPRDEQFF
d_call: NA; v_call: TRBV28; clone_size: NA; j_call: TRBJ1-5; cdr3_nt: TGTGCCAGCAGTCGGTCAACACAGGGTAATCAGCCCCAGCATTTT; cdr3_aa: CASSRSTQGNQPQHF
d_call: TRBD2; v_call: TRBV7-2; clone_size: few; j_call: TRBJ2-5; cdr3_nt: TGTGCCAGCAGCTTTCTTCCGGCGGGGGGCCAAGAGACCCAGTACTTC; cdr3_aa: CASSFLPAGGQETQYF
d_call: NA; v_call: TRBV7-9; clone_size: NA; j_call: TRBJ1-1; cdr3_nt: TGTGCCAGCAACCTTAAGGGGGGGAGCACTGAAGCTTTCTTT; cdr3_aa: CASNLKGGSTEAFF
d_call: TRBD2; v_call: TRBV10-3; clone_size: few; j_call: TRBJ2-5; cdr3_nt: TGTGCCATTAGAGACGGGGGGACCGGAGAGACCCAGTACTTC; cdr3_aa: CAIRDGGTGETQYF
d_call: NA; v_call: TRBV6-5; clone_size: NA; j_call: TRBJ2-1; cdr3_nt: TGTGCCAGCAGTCACGGGGATCGCGGGAATGAGCAGTTCTTC; cdr3_aa: CASSHGDRGNEQFF